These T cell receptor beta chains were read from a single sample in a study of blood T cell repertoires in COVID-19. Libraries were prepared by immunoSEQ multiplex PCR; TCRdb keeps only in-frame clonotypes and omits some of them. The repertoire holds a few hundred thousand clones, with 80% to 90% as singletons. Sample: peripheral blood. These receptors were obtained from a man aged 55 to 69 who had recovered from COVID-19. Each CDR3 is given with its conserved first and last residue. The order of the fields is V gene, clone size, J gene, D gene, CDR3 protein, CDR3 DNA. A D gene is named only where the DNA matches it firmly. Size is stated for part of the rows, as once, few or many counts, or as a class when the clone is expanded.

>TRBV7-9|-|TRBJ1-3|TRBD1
CASSFGQGAYTIYF
TGTGCCAGCAGCTTCGGACAGGGGGCATACACCATATATTTT
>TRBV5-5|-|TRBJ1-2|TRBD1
CASSFGLLQGDDYGYTF
TGTGCCAGCAGCTTTGGTTTATTGCAGGGGGACGACTATGGCTACACCTTC
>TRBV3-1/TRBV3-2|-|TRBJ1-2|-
CASSPQLPGLGGYTF
TGTGCCAGCAGCCCTCAGCTCCCCGGGTTGGGTGGCTACACCTTC
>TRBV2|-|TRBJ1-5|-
CASSSQTYSNQPQHF
TGTGCCAGCAGCAGCCAGACTTATAGCAATCAGCCCCAGCATTTT
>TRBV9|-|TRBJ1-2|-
CASSPRSTRGGYGYTF
TGTGCCAGCAGCCCCCGTTCGACTCGAGGTGGATATGGCTACACCTTC
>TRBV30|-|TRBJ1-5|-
CAWSPLGRGSQHF
TGTGCCTGGAGTCCCCTCGGGCGGGGGTCCCAGCATTTT
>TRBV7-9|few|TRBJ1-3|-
CASSQGSSGNTIYF
TGTGCCAGCAGCCAGGGGAGCTCTGGAAACACCATATATTTT
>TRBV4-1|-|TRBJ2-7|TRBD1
CASSQEGQGGYEQYF
TGCGCCAGCAGCCAAGAGGGACAGGGAGGCTACGAGCAGTACTTC
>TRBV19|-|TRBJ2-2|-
CASSIGSREDGELFF
TGTGCCAGTAGTATAGGTAGCAGGGAGGACGGGGAGCTGTTTTTT
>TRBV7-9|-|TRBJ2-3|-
CASSFETGTAIGTQYF
TGTGCCAGCAGCTTCGAAACCGGGACTGCAATCGGTACGCAGTATTTT
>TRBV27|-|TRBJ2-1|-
CASRERGGYNEQFF
TGTGCCAGCAGAGAGAGGGGGGGATACAATGAGCAGTTCTTC
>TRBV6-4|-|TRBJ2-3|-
CASSTQQGSADTQYF
TGTGCCAGCAGTACCCAACAGGGTTCGGCAGATACGCAGTATTTT
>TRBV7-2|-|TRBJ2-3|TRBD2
CASSLAPGGSDTQYF
TGTGCCAGCAGCTTAGCTCCGGGCGGGAGCGATACGCAGTATTTT
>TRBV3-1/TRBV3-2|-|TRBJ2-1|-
CASSQAREQFF
TGTGCCAGCAGCCAAGCCCGGGAGCAGTTCTTC
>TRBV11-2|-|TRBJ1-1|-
CASSFGRAPARNTEAFF
TGTGCCAGCAGCTTTGGGAGGGCCCCGGCTCGGAACACTGAAGCTTTCTTT
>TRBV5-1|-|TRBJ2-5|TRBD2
CASSSGLGRLRETQYF
TGCGCCAGCAGCTCGGGACTAGGCAGGTTAAGAGAGACCCAGTACTTC
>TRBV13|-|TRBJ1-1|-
CASSLGGQRNTEAFF
TGTGCCAGCAGCTTAGGGGGGCAGAGGAACACTGAAGCTTTCTTT
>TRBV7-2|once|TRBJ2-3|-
CASSLTFSTDTQYF
TGTGCCAGCAGCCTAACCTTTAGCACAGATACGCAGTATTTT
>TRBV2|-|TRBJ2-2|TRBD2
CASSDLAANTGELFF
TGTGCCAGCAGCGATCTAGCGGCAAACACCGGGGAGCTGTTTTTT
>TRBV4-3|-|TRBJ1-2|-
CASSWSGDRRGYTF
TGCGCCAGCAGCTGGTCAGGGGACCGGAGAGGCTACACCTTC
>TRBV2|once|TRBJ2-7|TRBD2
CASRGTSGSVSEQYF
TGTGCCAGCAGGGGGACTAGCGGGAGTGTTAGCGAGCAGTACTTC
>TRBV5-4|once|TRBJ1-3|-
CASSLQGMVHTIYF
TGTGCCAGCAGCTTACAGGGAATGGTACACACCATATATTTT
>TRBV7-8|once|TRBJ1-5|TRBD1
CASSFLGQGSRQPQHF
TGTGCCAGCAGCTTCCTCGGACAGGGATCAAGGCAGCCCCAGCATTTT
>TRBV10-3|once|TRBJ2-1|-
CAISGGRTNEQFF
TGTGCCATCAGTGGGGGGCGGACCAATGAGCAGTTCTTC
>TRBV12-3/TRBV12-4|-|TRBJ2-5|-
CASSLRAVETQYF
TGTGCCAGCAGTTTACGAGCGGTTGAGACCCAGTACTTC
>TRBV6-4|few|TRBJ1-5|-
CASSEYPVTLSNQPQHF
TGTGCCAGCAGTGAGTACCCTGTGACACTTAGCAATCAGCCCCAGCATTTT
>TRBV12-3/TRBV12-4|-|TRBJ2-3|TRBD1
CASRGTGRDTQYF
TGTGCCAGCAGGGGGACAGGGCGAGATACGCAGTATTTT
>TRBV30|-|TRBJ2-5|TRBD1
CAWSPGTGGTETQYF
TGTGCCTGGAGTCCCGGGACAGGGGGTACAGAGACCCAGTACTTC
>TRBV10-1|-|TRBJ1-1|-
CASRDPSGDTEAFF
TGCGCCAGCAGGGACCCATCGGGGGACACTGAAGCTTTCTTT